One and the same sample provided the 20 T cell receptor beta chains below, sequenced in a study of CD8 T cells in ankylosing spondylitis. Via MiXCR, TCRdb re-called the 5' RACE reads, giving one row per CDR3 protein. The sample lists some 140,000 distinct CDR3 sequences; approximately 7.3% were seen once. The sequenced material came from blood, either unsorted or a sorted T cell fraction (not recorded which). The receptors shown here come from a female donor with ankylosing spondylitis or in good health (not recorded which).

At least ten counts were recorded for this clonotype. The V and J genes are TRBV5-1 and TRBJ2-3, with 12 nucleotides matching TRBD2. CDR3 length equals 17 residues. V was clipped by 4 bases and J by 2 bases; unmatched bases: 8. CDR1 is SGHRS, CDR2 YFSETQ, per germline. CDR3 sequence (DNA): TGCGCCAGCAGCCCCTTCCTAGCGGGGGGGATCACAGATACGCAGTATTTT. It specifies CASSPFLAGGITDTQYF.

This clonotype was counted between two and nine times. V is TRBV30 and J is TRBJ1-2, with D perhaps TRBD1 (5 bases). V was shortened by 5 bases and J by 8 bases, with 18 bases between the two germline ends. This CDR3 comprises 13 residues. Germline CDR1 and CDR2: GTSNPN and SVGIG (reference sequence). The CDR3 sequence: CAWVRSRGFGYTF. The CDR3 bases are TGTGCCTGGGTCCGATCAAGGGGCTTCGGCTACACCTTC. Filled out from reference TRBV30 and TRBJ1-2, the complete variable domain reads SQTIHQWPATLVQPVGSPLSLECTVEGTSNPNLYWYRQAAGRGLQLLFYSVGIGQISSEVPQNLSASRPQDRQFILSSKKLLLSDSGFYLCAWVRSRGFGYTFGSGTRLTVV.

This clonotype was observed many times. The chain combines TRBV5-1 with TRBJ2-5; a possible D gene is TRBD2 (7 bases). The CDR3 runs 14 residues. V lost 6 bases to trimming and J lost 3 bases, with 15 bases between them. Germline-derived CDR1 and CDR2 are SGHRS and YFSETQ. The CDR3 coding sequence is TGCGCCAGCACGATGGGCGGGGGCAAAGAGACCCAGTACTTC. Amino acids: CASTMGGGKETQYF.

The sample holds many counts of this clonotype. The rearrangement joins TRBV9 to TRBJ2-1, with TRBD2 identical over 10 bases. Germline lookup yields CDR1 SGDLS and CDR2 YYNGEE. This CDR3 has 15 amino acids. With 0 bases clipped from V and 4 bases from J, the junction kept 1 base outside the gene matches. This CDR3 is CASSVVSGGYNEQFF. The DNA of the CDR3 is TGTGCCAGCAGCGTAGTTAGCGGGGGGTACAATGAGCAGTTCTTC.

V usage is TRBV25-1 and J usage is TRBJ2-5; D gene ambiguous. The CDR3 has 12 amino acids. Germline V lookup: CDR1 MGHDK, CDR2 SYGVNS. V lost 2 bases and J 4 bases, leaving 5 bases between the germline ends. The CDR3 sequence is CASSENGETQYF. DNA of the CDR3: TGTGCCAGCAGTGAAAATGGAGAGACCCAGTACTTC.

Many counts were recorded for this clonotype. This chain uses TRBV28 with TRBJ2-2; 9 bases are a match to TRBD1. This CDR3 has 15 residues. Germline V lookup: CDR1 MDHEN, CDR2 SYDVKM. Trimming cost V 6 bases and J 1 base; bases outside gene matches: 3. The CDR3 coding sequence is TGTGCCAGCAGACGGACAGGGGAGAACACCGGGGAGCTGTTTTTT. Translation gives CASRRTGENTGELFF.

This clonotype appeared many times. The rearrangement joins TRBV12-3 or TRBV12-4 to TRBJ1-2; 7 positions match TRBD1. The CDR3 contains 12 residues. After removal of 8 bases from V and 7 bases from J, the junction contained 7 bases not matched to a gene. CDR3 loop: CASGGQALGYTF. The CDR3 DNA reads as TGTGCCAGCGGTGGACAGGCACTTGGCTACACCTTC.

This clonotype has a count of ten or more. The rearrangement links TRBV3-1 to TRBJ2-7; D remains unclear. Germline values: CDR1 LGHDT, CDR2 YNNKEL (reference sequence). This CDR3 has 11 residues. V was trimmed by 5 bases and J by 3 bases, leaving 5 bases between them. Here the CDR3 DNA reads TGTGCCAGCAGCGTCTACTACGAGCAGTACTTC. Translating it yields CASSVYYEQYF.

As to this clonotype: Given a much more abundant clone one base away, this may be a read error. V and J are TRBV12-3 or TRBV12-4 and TRBJ2-5; perhaps TRBD1 as D (5 bases). This CDR3 has 14 residues. DNA of the CDR3: TGTGCCAGCAGTCCGACAGTTCCCCAAGGGACCCAGTACTTC. It yields the protein CASSPTVPQGTQYF.

This clonotype was detected many times. This chain connects TRBV7-9 to TRBJ2-7; no definite D call. The CDR3 totals 13 residues. Germline values: CDR1 SEHNR, CDR2 FQNEAQ (reference sequence). V shed 5 bases and J shed 0 bases, with 8 bases lying between them. CDR3 nucleotides: TGTGCCAGCAGCCCCCATTCCTCCTACGAGCAGTACTTC. Amino acids: CASSPHSSYEQYF.

There are many counts of this clonotype. The J gene is TRBJ2-6, the V gene TRBV6-5; D unresolved. CDR3 length equals 16 residues. Germline V CDR1 and CDR2: MNHEY, SVGAGI. Trimming took off 0 bases at V and 1 base at J, with 7 bases between the two ends. The DNA of the CDR3 is TGTGCCAGCAGTTACTCCGGCAGTTCTGGGGCCAACGTCCTGACTTTC. Translation gives CASSYSGSSGANVLTF.

Only a few counts were recorded for this clonotype. It may be a read error: a sequence one base away is much more abundant. This CDR3 is missing its conserved last phenylalanine or tryptophan, likely due to a read error. This chain uses TRBV28 with TRBJ1-2; a possible D gene is TRBD1 (5 bases). V was cut by 6 bases and J by 4 bases, with 12 bases left in between. Germline CDR1 MDHEN, CDR2 SYDVKM. This CDR3 is 13 amino acids long. The CDR3 is CASSRDDTYGYTL. In DNA form, the CDR3 reads TGTGCCAGCAGCCGGGACGACACCTATGGCTACACCCTC.

Ten or more counts support this clonotype. This sequence joins TRBV20-1 and TRBJ2-7; 12 bases map to TRBD1. Germline-derived CDR1 and CDR2 are DFQATT and SNEGSKA (reference sequence). Trimming removed 6 bases from V and 6 bases from J; junction bases left unmatched: 9. This CDR3 is 14 amino acids long. Written as DNA, the CDR3 is TGCAGTGCCCCCGGGACAGGGGGCTGGGCCGAGCAGTACTTC. Its translation: CSAPGTGGWAEQYF.

This clonotype was seen many times. The chain employs TRBV7-2 and TRBJ2-3, with D possibly matching TRBD2 (6 bases). Germline V gene sequence: CDR1 SGHTA, CDR2 FQGNSA. Trimming removed 5 bases at V and 0 bases at J, with 12 bases between. CDR3 length: 15 amino acids. CDR3 nucleotides: TGTGCCAGCAGCCTGCAGGGACTTAGCACAGATACGCAGTATTTT. Amino acids: CASSLQGLSTDTQYF.

CDR3 residues: CAWSAQVARQPQHF. In DNA, the CDR3 is TGTGCCTGGAGTGCCCAGGTGGCCCGCCAGCCCCAGCATTTT. This chain links TRBV30 with TRBJ1-5; D remains ambiguous. CDR1 and CDR2 from the germline V gene are GTSNPN and SVGIG (reference sequence). The CDR3 runs 14 residues. Trimming shortened V by 1 base and J by 7 bases, and 14 bases separated the two germline ends. Filled out from reference TRBV30 and TRBJ1-5, the complete variable domain reads SQTIHQWPATLVQPVGSPLSLECTVEGTSNPNLYWYRQAAGRGLQLLFYSVGIGQISSEVPQNLSASRPQDRQFILSSKKLLLSDSGFYLCAWSAQVARQPQHFGDGTRLSIL.

In this sample, this clonotype turned up many times. This rearrangement joins TRBV20-1 to TRBJ2-7, with D perhaps TRBD1 (5 bases). With 1 base removed from V and 5 bases from J, the gap between germline ends came to 6 bases. Germline V gives CDR1 DFQATT, CDR2 SNEGSKA (reference sequence). The CDR3 consists of 11 residues. CDR3 DNA: TGCAGTGCTAGAGTAGGGGACGAGCAGTACTTC. Protein: CSARVGDEQYF.

This clonotype was detected ten times or more. V gene TRBV3-1 combines with J gene TRBJ2-3, with TRBD1 as a possible D gene (7 bases). Germline V lookup: CDR1 LGHDT, CDR2 YNNKEL (reference sequence). There are 14 residues in the CDR3. Trimming shortened V by 4 bases and J by 4 bases, and 12 bases separated the two germline ends. The CDR3, as DNA: TGTGCCAGCAGCCCGGCAGGGGGGTCAGATACGCAGTATTTT. This codes for CASSPAGGSDTQYF.

This clonotype has just a few counts. V usage is TRBV13 and J usage is TRBJ2-2; D is possibly TRBD1 or TRBD2 (5 bases each). V lost 8 bases to trimming and J lost 6 bases, with 22 bases between them. Looked up from germline, CDR1 is PRHDT and CDR2 is FYEKMQ (reference sequence). The CDR3 contains 16 residues. This CDR3 is CASGGWGSEVAGELFF. The DNA of the CDR3 is TGTGCCAGCGGGGGTTGGGGATCGGAAGTCGCCGGGGAGCTGTTTTTT.

This clonotype was seen many times. The chain combines TRBV2 with TRBJ2-5; possible D gene TRBD2, 5 bases. CDR3 size: 13 residues. The V end lost 1 base, the J end lost 7 bases, and 10 bases lay between the germline ends. Germline V CDR1 and CDR2: SNHLY, FYNNEI. As DNA, the CDR3 is TGTGCCAGCAGTGAAGACCAGAGCGGGACCCAGTACTTC. It codes for CASSEDQSGTQYF. Filled out from reference TRBV2 and TRBJ2-5, the complete variable domain reads EPEVTQTPSHQVTQMGQEVILRCVPISNHLYFYWYRQILGQKVEFLVSFYNNEISEKSEIFDDQFSVERPDGSNFTLKIRSTKLEDSAMYFCASSEDQSGTQYFGPGTRLLVL.

In this sample, this clonotype turned up many times. The rearrangement uses TRBV20-1 and TRBJ1-4; 7 bases align to TRBD1. The CDR3 runs to 14 residues. With V trimmed by 6 bases and J by 3 bases, 7 bases remained unmatched. Germline V lookup: CDR1 DFQATT, CDR2 SNEGSKA (reference sequence). Here the CDR3 reads CSATRQGANEKLFF. In DNA form, the CDR3 reads TGCAGTGCCACTAGACAGGGAGCTAATGAAAAACTGTTTTTT.